Following are 29 T cell receptor beta chains from one sample sequenced in a study of blood T cell repertoires in COVID-19. Data came from immunoSEQ multiplex PCR; TCRdb stores just in-frame clones and leaves some out. The table lists some 200,000 clones, around four fifths of them singletons. The specimen sequenced was peripheral blood. These receptors came from a woman aged 50 to 60 with active or convalescent COVID-19.

The chain has TRBV11-2 and TRBJ2-1, with a tentative D call TRBD2 (6 bases). Germline loops: CDR1 SGHAT, CDR2 FQNNGV. Trimming removed 4 bases from V and 13 bases from J, with 29 bases in between. The CDR3 has 17 amino acids. The DNA of the CDR3 is TGTGCCAGCAGCTCTCCGACTAATCCAGCGGGCTCCTCTTTACAGTTCTTC. It specifies CASSSPTNPAGSSLQFF.

The chain carries TRBV6-5 and TRBJ1-5; D is possibly TRBD1 (5 bases). This CDR3 has 15 residues. Germline V gives CDR1 MNHEY, CDR2 SVGAGI. With 5 bases removed from V and 4 bases from J, the gap between germline ends came to 15 bases. The CDR3 DNA reads as TGTGCCAGCAGTCCGATAATTACAGGTAATCAGCCCCAGCATTTT. Translated: CASSPIITGNQPQHF.

V usage is TRBV6-5 and J usage is TRBJ2-7; 7 nucleotides align to TRBD2. The CDR3 runs 14 residues. Germline CDR1 MNHEY, CDR2 SVGAGI. The V gene end was trimmed by 4 bases and the J gene end by 3 bases; junction bases not matched to a gene: 6. The CDR3 loop reads CASSFKAGSYEQYF. The CDR3 nucleotides read TGTGCCAGCAGTTTCAAAGCGGGAAGCTACGAGCAGTACTTC.

The V gene is TRBV28, the J gene TRBJ1-5; D gene uncertain. Germline assignment: CDR1 MDHEN and CDR2 SYDVKM. CDR3 length: 15 residues. V lost 4 bases and J 6 bases, leaving 16 bases between the germline ends. CDR3 DNA: TGTGCCAGCAGTTCGGGATCCCCGGTGGGTCAGCCCCAGCATTTT. Encoded protein: CASSSGSPVGQPQHF.

This clone was detected once. V is TRBV7-6 and J is TRBJ2-7; 9 bases agree with TRBD1. The V and J ends lost 5 bases and 2 bases, in that order; junction bases with no gene match: 4. Germline values: CDR1 SGHVS, CDR2 FNYEAQ. This CDR3 has 14 amino acids. The CDR3: CASSIGDRAYEQYF. The CDR3 region has the DNA TGTGCCAGCAGCATCGGGGACAGGGCCTACGAGCAGTACTTC.

This clone was found a few times. The chain combines TRBV24-1 with TRBJ1-5; D unresolved. V was shortened by 2 bases and J by 2 bases, with 9 bases between the two germline ends. The CDR3 is 15 amino acids. Germline V gives CDR1 KGHDR, CDR2 SFDVKD. The CDR3 DNA reads as TGTGCCACCAGTGATTCCCGTGGGCGCAATCAGCCCCAGCATTTT. It codes for CATSDSRGRNQPQHF.

The V and J genes are TRBV28 and TRBJ1-1, with D unresolved. V lost 5 bases, J lost 0 bases, and 13 bases lay in between. The germline CDR1 and CDR2 sequences are MDHEN and SYDVKM. The CDR3 is made up of 15 amino acids. The CDR3 DNA reads as TGTGCCAGCAGTCCACTACAACCTTTGAACACTGAAGCTTTCTTT. Protein product: CASSPLQPLNTEAFF. Combining the CDR3 with reference TRBV28 and TRBJ1-1 gives the whole variable domain DVKVTQSSRYLVKRTGEKVFLECVQDMDHENMFWYRQDPGLGLRLIYFSYDVKMKEKGDIPEGYSVSREKKERFSLILESASTNQTSMYLCASSPLQPLNTEAFFGQGTRLTVV.

The rearrangement links TRBV28 to TRBJ2-7; D ambiguous. Germline CDR1 and CDR2: MDHEN and SYDVKM. V lost 6 bases to trimming and J lost 6 bases, with 9 bases between them. The length of the CDR3 is 11 residues. The DNA for the CDR3 is TGTGCCAGCAGCTATACTGGCGAGCAGTACTTC. Protein sequence: CASSYTGEQYF.

CDR3 in amino acids: CASGGRLAGRNEQFF. As DNA, the CDR3 is TGTGCTAGTGGGGGGAGACTAGCGGGTAGAAATGAGCAGTTCTTC. The rearrangement uses TRBV12-5 and TRBJ2-1, with TRBD2 identical over 10 bases. The length of the CDR3 is 15 residues. With V trimmed by 6 bases and J by 7 bases, 9 bases remained unmatched. CDR1 and CDR2 (germline): LGHNT, FRNRAP.

CDR3 residues: CSVARDTEKLFF. The CDR3 nucleotides read TGCAGCGTTGCCCGGGACACCGAAAAACTGTTTTTT. The chain carries TRBV29-1 and TRBJ1-4; D might be TRBD1 (6 bases). V was pared by 4 bases and J by 8 bases, with 11 bases between. In germline, CDR1 is SQVTM, CDR2 ANQGSEA. CDR3 size: 12 residues.

The chain combines TRBV11-2 with TRBJ2-5; 13 nucleotides line up with TRBD2. Trimming cost V 4 bases and J 5 bases; bases outside gene matches: 7. Germline CDR1 is SGHAT and CDR2 is FQNNGV. The CDR3 is 16 amino acids. The CDR3 sequence: CASSSGTSGMAETQYF. In DNA, the CDR3 is TGTGCCAGCAGCTCTGGGACTAGCGGGATGGCGGAGACCCAGTACTTC.

The rearrangement links TRBV30 to TRBJ2-3; TRBD1 aligns across 11 bases. Unmatched junction bases numbered 4, after V lost 2 bases and J lost 6 bases. The V gene's germline CDR1 is GTSNPN and CDR2 SVGIG (reference sequence). This CDR3 region has 14 residues. Here the CDR3 DNA reads TGTGCCTGGAGTTCGGGACAGGGGGGCGATACGCAGTATTTT. The encoded protein is CAWSSGQGGDTQYF. Complete variable domain (other parts from reference TRBV30 and TRBJ2-3): SQTIHQWPATLVQPVGSPLSLECTVEGTSNPNLYWYRQAAGRGLQLLFYSVGIGQISSEVPQNLSASRPQDRQFILSSKKLLLSDSGFYLCAWSSGQGGDTQYFGPGTRLTVL.

The V call is TRBV28, the J call TRBJ1-5, with D tentatively TRBD1 (5 bases). Per the germline V gene, CDR1 is MDHEN and CDR2 is SYDVKM. The CDR3 sequence is 16 residues long. V lost 2 bases to trimming and J lost 6 bases, with 17 bases between them. As DNA, the CDR3 is TGTGCCAGCAGTTTACCTGGGACTAGGGTAGGTCAGCCCCAGCATTTT. Translated: CASSLPGTRVGQPQHF.

The rearrangement uses TRBV6-9 and TRBJ1-1; 11 positions match TRBD1. Germline CDR1 is MNHGY and CDR2 is SVAAGI. The CDR3 sequence is 14 residues long. The junction had 7 bases not matched to a gene; V was cut back by 6 bases and J by 7 bases. CDR3: CASSHRDRGIEAFF. CDR3 bases: TGTGCCAGCAGCCACCGGGACAGGGGGATTGAAGCTTTCTTT.

The genes are TRBV5-1 and TRBJ1-1; D not resolved. Germline values: CDR1 SGHRS, CDR2 YFSETQ. Between the trimmed V and J ends, which lost 4 bases and 1 base, there was a span of 8 bases. CDR3 length: 13 residues. The CDR3 reads CASSREPNTEAFF. The CDR3 DNA reads TGCGCCAGCAGCCGAGAGCCGAACACTGAAGCTTTCTTT.

The gene calls are TRBV19 and TRBJ2-6, with D perhaps matching TRBD2 (6 bases). The V gene lost 0 bases and the J gene lost 2 bases, with 17 bases spanning the gap. Germline CDR1 LNHDA, CDR2 SQIVND (reference sequence). There are 19 residues in the CDR3. This CDR3 is CASSIDSGTSDPGANVLTF. CDR3 nucleotides: TGTGCCAGTAGTATAGATTCCGGGACTTCAGACCCTGGGGCCAACGTCCTGACTTTC.

This clone turned up a few times. The CDR3 DNA follows: TGTGCCAGCAGTCCGTCCGGAGCGGGAACTGAAGCTTTCTTT. It translates to CASSPSGAGTEAFF. The gene calls are TRBV6-5 and TRBJ1-1; D uncertain. The CDR3 totals 14 residues. The germline V gene has CDR1 MNHEY and CDR2 SVGAGI. V shed 5 bases and J shed 5 bases, with 15 bases lying between them.

This clone was recorded a few times. The chain links TRBV6-5 to TRBJ1-5, with 8 bases fitting TRBD1. Trimming cost V 8 bases and J 7 bases; bases outside gene matches: 7. Per the germline V gene, CDR1 is MNHEY and CDR2 is SVGAGI. The CDR3 spans 13 residues. CDR3 sequence reads: CASGQGKEQPQHF. In DNA form, the CDR3 reads TGTGCCAGCGGACAGGGAAAGGAACAGCCCCAGCATTTT.

The chain uses TRBV28 and TRBJ2-1; possible D gene TRBD2, 6 bases. Trimming stripped 4 bases from V and 8 bases from J, with 18 bases between. This CDR3 comprises 15 residues. Germline CDR1 MDHEN, CDR2 SYDVKM. The CDR3 here is CASSSWRGGGDEQFF. CDR3 coding DNA: TGTGCCAGCAGTTCCTGGCGGGGAGGAGGGGATGAGCAGTTCTTC.

This chain joins TRBV4-1 and TRBJ1-1, with no clear D. This CDR3 has 14 residues. Germline V gene sequence: CDR1 MGHRA, CDR2 YSYEKL. The ends were cut back, 7 bases at V and 1 base at J, with 13 bases in the middle. In DNA, the CDR3 is TGCGCCAGCATGCGGCTGAGACCGAACACTGAAGCTTTCTTT. Protein sequence: CASMRLRPNTEAFF.

The chain has TRBV11-2 and TRBJ1-3; no reliable D call. Germline CDR1 reads SGHAT; CDR2 reads FQNNGV. This CDR3 contains 15 residues. Trimming took 3 bases from V and 0 from J, leaving 9 bases between them. The CDR3 loop is CASSFEARSGNTIYF. CDR3 DNA sequence: TGTGCCAGCAGCTTCGAGGCTCGCTCTGGAAACACCATATATTTT.

Notes on this clone: Other DNA sequences in the same sample also yield this CDR3. The chain couples TRBV13 to TRBJ2-7; maybe TRBD2 (6 bases). The V gene lost 2 bases and the J gene lost 7 bases, with 12 bases spanning the gap. The CDR3 runs to 13 residues. Germline CDR1 is PRHDT and CDR2 is FYEKMQ (reference sequence). CDR3 sequence: CASSLLGGREQYV. For the CDR3, the DNA is TGTGCCAGCAGCTTATTGGGGGGTCGGGAGCAGTACGTC.

The chain combines TRBV11-2 with TRBJ1-1; TRBD1 matches 7 bases. Germline V lookup: CDR1 SGHAT, CDR2 FQNNGV. This CDR3 has 13 residues. V was clipped by 2 bases and J by 8 bases; unmatched bases: 5. The CDR3 loop reads CASSLSLDREAFF. Written as DNA, the CDR3 is TGTGCCAGCAGCTTAAGTTTGGACAGGGAAGCTTTCTTT.

The V and J genes are TRBV30 and TRBJ1-1, with a weak D call TRBD1 (6 bases). The CDR3 extends over 13 amino acids. V lost 2 bases and J 1 base, leaving 8 bases between the germline ends. Germline CDR1 reads GTSNPN; CDR2 reads SVGIG (reference sequence). DNA for the CDR3: TGTGCCTGGAGTCGGGGGGCGAACACTGAAGCTTTCTTT. It yields the protein CAWSRGANTEAFF. Supplemented by reference TRBV30 and TRBJ1-1, the full variable domain reads SQTIHQWPATLVQPVGSPLSLECTVEGTSNPNLYWYRQAAGRGLQLLFYSVGIGQISSEVPQNLSASRPQDRQFILSSKKLLLSDSGFYLCAWSRGANTEAFFGQGTRLTVV.

The J gene is TRBJ1-2, the V gene TRBV28; TRBD1 aligns across 10 bases. V dropped 6 bases and J dropped 5; count of bases not matched to a gene: 9. CDR3 length: 15 amino acids. Germline V gene lookup returns CDR1 MDHEN and CDR2 SYDVKM. Here the CDR3 reads CASRGTGTGVYGYTF. The CDR3 DNA reads TGTGCCAGCAGGGGGACCGGGACAGGGGTATATGGCTACACCTTC.

The chain joins TRBV27 to TRBJ1-2; D remains ambiguous. The germline V gene has CDR1 MNHEY and CDR2 SMNVEV (reference sequence). The V gene lost 3 bases and the J gene lost 7 bases, with 12 bases spanning the gap. This CDR3 comprises 13 residues. The CDR3 DNA is TGTGCCAGCAGTTTTAATGAGGGTAGTGGCTACACCTTC. Its protein is CASSFNEGSGYTF.

The chain is built from TRBV4-1 and TRBJ2-2; D might be TRBD1 (7 bases). The V end lost 0 bases, the J end lost 5 bases, and 10 bases lay between the germline ends. The CDR3 sequence is 15 residues long. Germline values: CDR1 MGHRA, CDR2 YSYEKL. The CDR3 DNA follows: TGCGCCAGCAGCCAAGAGGCAGGGGGGACCGGGGAGCTGTTTTTT. It is translated as CASSQEAGGTGELFF.

The chain links TRBV5-1 to TRBJ1-2; D ambiguous. V lost 0 bases, J lost 0 bases, and 9 bases lay in between. The germline CDR1 and CDR2 sequences are SGHRS and YFSETQ. CDR3 size: 15 residues. The CDR3 spells CASSLGSSANYGYTF. The DNA of the CDR3 is TGCGCCAGCAGCTTGGGGTCCAGCGCTAACTATGGCTACACCTTC.

In this sample, this clone turned up once. This chain connects TRBV28 to TRBJ1-5; possible D gene TRBD1, 6 bases. CDR1 and CDR2 (germline): MDHEN, SYDVKM. This CDR3 spans 14 amino acids. Trimming pared 8 bases from V and 9 bases from J, leaving 20 bases between. CDR3 sequence (DNA): TGTGCCAGCTCAGGGGTCGGGTCTTGGCGGCCCCAGCATTTT. As protein: CASSGVGSWRPQHF.